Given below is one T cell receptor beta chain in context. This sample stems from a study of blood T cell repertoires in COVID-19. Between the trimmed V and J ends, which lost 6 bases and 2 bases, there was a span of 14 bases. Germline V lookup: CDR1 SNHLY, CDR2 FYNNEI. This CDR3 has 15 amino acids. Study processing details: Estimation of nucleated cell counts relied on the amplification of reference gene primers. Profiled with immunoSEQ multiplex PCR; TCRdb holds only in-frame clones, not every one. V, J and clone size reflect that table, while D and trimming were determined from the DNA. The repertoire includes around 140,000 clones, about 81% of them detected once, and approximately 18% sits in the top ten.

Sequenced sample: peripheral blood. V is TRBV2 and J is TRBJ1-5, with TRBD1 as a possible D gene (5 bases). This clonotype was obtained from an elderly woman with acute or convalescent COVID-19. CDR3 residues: CASRPWQGGNQPQHF. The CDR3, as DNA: TGTGCCAGCAGGCCATGGCAGGGCGGCAATCAGCCCCAGCATTTT.